A selection of T cell receptor beta chains follows, all from one sample in a study of shared clonotypes between healthy human individuals. Assay used: immunoSEQ multiplex PCR; TCRdb lists only in-frame clones, some missing. The sample lists 2 million to 2.5 million clones, 85% to 95% occurring once. The sample comprised naive CD4+ T cells from PBMCs. All receptors derive from a man between 18 and 35 years old in good health. Some clones in this sample may be carry-over from other donors' samples. Each CDR3 is given with its conserved first and last residue. A D gene is named only where the DNA matches it firmly. The size of a clone is reported for some rows only, either as once, few or many, or as a class for expanded clones.

V	D	size	J	CDR3	DNA
TRBV9	TRBD2	-	TRBJ2-7	CASSVGAVAGIYEQYF	TGTGCCAGCAGCGTAGGTGCAGTAGCGGGGATCTACGAGCAGTACTTC
TRBV27	-	once	TRBJ1-2	CASGPGNRVNYGYTF	TGTGCCAGCGGTCCCGGGAACAGGGTTAACTATGGCTACACCTTC
TRBV28	TRBD1	-	TRBJ2-7	CASSSTGVADF	TGTGCCAGCAGTTCAACAGGGGTCGCGGACTTC
TRBV5-1	-	-	TRBJ1-5	CASSFAPDQPQHF	TGCGCCAGCAGCTTTGCTCCTGATCAGCCCCAGCATTTT
TRBV15	TRBD2	-	TRBJ2-1	CATSREGGRARNEQFF	TGTGCCACCAGCAGAGAGGGCGGGAGGGCCCGAAATGAGCAGTTCTTC
TRBV27	TRBD1	-	TRBJ2-7	CASSSPRGQGEYEQYF	TGTGCCAGCAGTTCCCCCCGGGGACAGGGGGAGTACGAGCAGTACTTC
TRBV9	TRBD2	once	TRBJ2-3	CASTPSGNTDTQYF	TGTGCCAGCACCCCTAGCGGAAACACAGATACGCAGTATTTT
TRBV6-6	-	-	TRBJ2-2	CASSYWGDSGHGELFF	TGTGCCAGCAGTTACTGGGGGGACAGTGGTCACGGGGAGCTGTTTTTT
TRBV5-6	-	-	TRBJ2-2	CASSVSWRGTGELFF	TGTGCCAGCAGCGTCTCCTGGAGAGGGACCGGGGAGCTGTTTTTT
TRBV28	-	-	TRBJ1-2	CASSLVQGNYGYTF	TGTGCCAGCAGTTTAGTACAGGGTAACTATGGCTACACCTTC
TRBV4-1	TRBD2	-	TRBJ2-7	CASSQGLAGLYEQYF	TGCGCCAGCAGCCAAGGACTAGCGGGATTGTACGAGCAGTACTTC
TRBV7-2	-	-	TRBJ2-3	CASSLVGWDTQYF	TGTGCCAGCAGCTTAGTTGGGTGGGATACGCAGTATTTT
TRBV10-3	-	once	TRBJ1-1	CAISADPSRGHEWEAFF	TGTGCCATCAGCGCTGATCCGTCGAGGGGCCACGAATGGGAAGCTTTCTTT
TRBV4-1	-	-	TRBJ1-4	CASSHSDGRGEKLFF	TGCGCCAGCAGCCACTCGGACGGCCGGGGGGAAAAACTGTTTTTT
TRBV19	TRBD1	many	TRBJ1-2	CARGTGTNFYGYTF	TGTGCCAGGGGGACAGGGACTAACTTCTATGGCTACACCTTC
TRBV6-6	-	-	TRBJ1-2	CASSYGQSYGYTF	TGTGCCAGCAGTTATGGGCAGAGCTATGGCTACACCTTC
TRBV5-4	TRBD2	-	TRBJ2-3	CASRRAGGRDTQYF	TGTGCCAGCAGGCGAGCGGGAGGACGAGATACGCAGTATTTT
TRBV5-1	TRBD2	-	TRBJ2-1	CASSILAGAYNEQFF	TGCGCCAGCAGCATATTAGCGGGAGCGTACAATGAGCAGTTCTTC
TRBV19	-	-	TRBJ2-3	CASSTSTDTQYF	TGTGCCAGTAGTACGTCCACAGATACGCAGTATTTT
TRBV30	TRBD2	-	TRBJ2-1	CAWSALAGGPSSYNEQFF	TGTGCCTGGAGTGCACTAGCGGGAGGCCCTAGCTCCTACAATGAGCAGTTCTTC
TRBV6-1	TRBD2	-	TRBJ2-7	CASTILAGASYEQYF	TGTGCCAGCACCATACTAGCGGGAGCTTCCTACGAGCAGTACTTC
TRBV15	-	-	TRBJ2-7	CATSRDRAVSYEQYF	TGTGCCACCAGCAGAGATAGGGCGGTTTCCTACGAGCAGTACTTC
TRBV5-1	-	-	TRBJ2-7	CASSLDPATYEQYF	TGCGCCAGCAGCTTGGATCCCGCCACCTACGAGCAGTACTTC
TRBV9	TRBD1	-	TRBJ1-3	CASSGDPGQGVSSSGNTIYF	TGTGCCAGCAGCGGAGACCCGGGACAGGGGGTTTCGAGCTCTGGAAACACCATATATTTT
TRBV5-4	-	-	TRBJ2-2	CASSPTQGTGELFF	TGTGCCAGCAGCCCGACGCAGGGTACCGGGGAGCTGTTTTTT
TRBV9	-	-	TRBJ2-2	CASSPGLTNTGELFF	TGTGCCAGCAGCCCGGGACTCACCAACACCGGGGAGCTGTTTTTT
TRBV5-4	-	-	TRBJ2-1	CASSLAEWSGPGNEQFF	TGTGCCAGCAGCTTGGCCGAGTGGTCAGGCCCTGGGAATGAGCAGTTCTTC
TRBV7-8	-	-	TRBJ1-1	CASSHDDMNTEAFF	TGTGCCAGCAGCCATGATGACATGAACACTGAAGCTTTCTTT
TRBV6-1	-	-	TRBJ1-2	CASSEWLGYTF	TGTGCCAGCAGTGAATGGCTTGGCTACACCTTC
TRBV6-1	TRBD1	-	TRBJ2-7	CASSEAPTGKKWDEQYF	TGTGCCAGCAGTGAAGCCCCGACAGGGAAGAAGTGGGACGAGCAGTACTTC
TRBV18	-	-	TRBJ1-1	CASSPPSPMNTEAFF	TGTGCCAGCTCACCCCCAAGCCCCATGAACACTGAAGCTTTCTTT
TRBV11-3	-	-	TRBJ2-5	CASSLGVQETQYF	TGTGCCAGCAGCTTAGGGGTCCAAGAGACCCAGTACTTC
TRBV21-1	-	-	TRBJ2-1	CASTKRGRTYNEQFF	TGTGCCAGCACAAAACGGGGGAGAACCTACAATGAGCAGTTCTTC
TRBV10-3	-	-	TRBJ2-1	CATAGIASYNEQFF	TGTGCCACGGCCGGGATCGCCTCTTACAATGAGCAGTTCTTC
TRBV27	-	-	TRBJ2-3	CASSLGVEDTQYF	TGTGCCAGCAGTTTGGGCGTCGAAGATACGCAGTATTTT
TRBV9	-	-	TRBJ2-1	CASSAPRGGGQGRYNEQFF	TGTGCCAGCAGCGCGCCCCGAGGGGGTGGTCAGGGACGCTACAATGAGCAGTTCTTC
TRBV21-1	-	once	TRBJ1-1	CASSSFGDQNTEAFF	TGTGCCAGCAGCAGTTTCGGTGACCAGAACACTGAAGCTTTCTTT
TRBV28	TRBD1	-	TRBJ1-3	CASRFLQGAPSGNTIYF	TGTGCCAGCAGATTCCTACAGGGGGCCCCCTCTGGAAACACCATATATTTT
TRBV7-3	TRBD2	-	TRBJ2-1	CASSLTVAGAEQFF	TGTGCCAGCAGCTTAACCGTAGCGGGTGCTGAGCAGTTCTTC
TRBV11-2	-	once	TRBJ2-3	CASSLVPDTQYF	TGTGCCAGCAGCTTAGTGCCAGATACGCAGTATTTT
TRBV5-1	-	-	TRBJ2-7	CASNKNTGMGSGEQYF	TGCGCCAGCAACAAAAATACAGGGATGGGCTCCGGCGAGCAGTACTTC
TRBV7-9	-	once	TRBJ2-1	CASSLVTKNFYNEQFF	TGTGCCAGCAGCTTAGTAACCAAAAACTTTTACAATGAGCAGTTCTTC
TRBV6-6	-	once	TRBJ2-5	CASSSNPPYQETQYF	TGTGCCAGCAGTTCTAATCCCCCGTACCAAGAGACCCAGTACTTC
TRBV28	-	few	TRBJ1-1	CASSSGQNTEAFF	TGTGCCAGCAGTTCGGGCCAGAACACTGAAGCTTTCTTT
TRBV19	-	-	TRBJ1-4	CASTDSSPWQANEKLFF	TGTGCCAGTACGGACTCCTCACCTTGGCAGGCTAATGAAAAACTGTTTTTT
TRBV7-9	-	-	TRBJ1-2	CASSLVSGAGYTF	TGTGCCAGCAGCTTAGTGTCAGGGGCCGGCTACACCTTC